Listed below are T cell receptor beta chains from one sample, sequenced in a study of early stage breast cancer tumors. TCRdb's copy holds only in-frame clones and misses some; the assay was immunoSEQ multiplex PCR. The data contain under 20,000 clones, about 86% of them seen just once; the ten biggest clones take up under 2%. Material for sequencing was blood. The receptors derive from a person aged 65 to 79 with breast cancer. Each CDR3 is given without its conserved first and last residue.

TRBJ1-6 | TRBV4-1 | ASSQEGGGLGNSPLH
TRBJ1-5 | TRBV7-9 | ASSATGSNQPQH
TRBJ2-1 | TRBV14 | ASSQDLRGGTHV
TRBJ2-3 | TRBV5-5 | ASSPFGDTQY
TRBJ1-2 | TRBV5-1 | ASSLKDRGGYT
TRBJ1-2 | TRBV7-9 | ASSLVNTAYGYT
TRBJ2-5 | TRBV9 | ASSVSGQQETQY
TRBJ2-7 | TRBV27 | ATSRYRAHEQY
TRBJ2-7 | TRBV28 | ASGTGGLYEQY
TRBJ1-1 | TRBV5-8 | ASSSRGRAVEAF
TRBJ1-1 | TRBV18 | ASSPQRETEAF
TRBJ2-6 | TRBV5-1 | ASSLGQATFAGANVLT
TRBJ2-7 | TRBV15 | ATSLEKSYEQY
TRBJ2-7 | TRBV27 | ASSLEGQGANEQY
TRBJ1-2 | TRBV25-1 | ASENNYGYT
TRBJ1-2 | TRBV18 | ASSPLVELSYGYT
TRBJ2-3 | TRBV30 | AWRPTGGRTDTQY
TRBJ2-2 | TRBV5-6 | ASSLASGERNTGELF
TRBJ2-2 | TRBV6-5 | ASRATSTGELF
TRBJ1-4 | TRBV19 | ASSTRDIGEKLF
TRBJ2-5 | TRBV30 | AWSPKRFNQETQY
TRBJ2-1 | TRBV4-1 | ASRGQSYNEQF
TRBJ1-1 | TRBV4-1 | ASSLTGAVNTEAF
TRBJ1-2 | TRBV30 | AWLAGGTIGYT
TRBJ2-7 | TRBV30 | AWSLSGRSYEQY
TRBJ2-7 | TRBV28 | ASSFGQAYEQY
TRBJ1-1 | TRBV11-2 | ASSLGRGNTEAF
TRBJ1-2 | TRBV19 | ASEGTAYYGYT
TRBJ2-7 | TRBV4-1 | ASSREQGSSYEQY
TRBJ2-2 | TRBV5-1 | ASSLERTGNTGELF
TRBJ1-4 | TRBV9 | ASSVGGFNEKLF
TRBJ1-4 | TRBV10-3 | AISPLGGNEKLF
TRBJ2-3 | TRBV5-4 | ASSGTLLRTDTQY
TRBJ2-2 | TRBV6-6 | ASSYPLAGLTGELF
TRBJ2-2 | TRBV7-2 | ASSLTGGNTGELF
TRBJ1-1 | TRBV15 | ATSRDRGPVTEAF
TRBJ2-1 | TRBV9 | ASGQRGVSSYNEQF
TRBJ1-5 | TRBV2 | ASSENVGSQPQH
TRBJ1-2 | TRBV30 | ARTRGKANYGYT
TRBJ1-1 | TRBV10-3 | AISENMNTEAF
TRBJ2-7 | TRBV28 | ASRWDRVKYEQY
TRBJ2-3 | TRBV6-1 | ASRGQGTDTQY
TRBJ1-6 | TRBV2 | ASSEVASRMGSPLH
TRBJ2-1 | TRBV7-9 | ASSSIGGNEQF
TRBJ1-1 | TRBV6-1 | ASRASYRGTEAF
TRBJ1-1 | TRBV30 | AWRAREDTEAF
TRBJ2-7 | TRBV10-3 | AISSTVFRHEQY
TRBJ2-3 | TRBV19 | ASSKRPPGLAGGNTDTQY
TRBJ1-3 | TRBV15 | ATSRVTHGRGFGNTIY
TRBJ2-1 | TRBV4-1 | ASSQAGTGVNEQF
TRBJ2-7 | TRBV5-1 | ASSLDSGVEYEQY
TRBJ2-7 | TRBV27 | ASSLSRGVNYEQY
TRBJ2-7 | TRBV7-3 | ASSLYQGPYEQY
TRBJ2-3 | TRBV5-1 | ASSLSGGSQFAQY
TRBJ2-3 | TRBV5-4 | ASRRRADSTDTQY